This T cell receptor beta chain was retrieved from a study of blood T cell repertoires in COVID-19. Here immunoSEQ multiplex PCR was the method, and the copy in TCRdb shows in-frame clones only, minus some. The sample lists about 230,000 clones, 75% to 90% occurring once. V dropped 3 bases and J dropped 6 bases, with 14 bases sitting between them. The CDR3 loop spans 14 amino acids. Germline lookup yields CDR1 MGHRA and CDR2 YSYEKL. The receptor was isolated from a man aged 30-40 years with COVID-19, enrolled during active disease. The V call is TRBV4-1, the J call TRBJ1-1; the D gene is possibly TRBD1 (5 bases). Sequencing was carried out using peripheral blood. CDR3 nucleotides: TGCGCCAGCAGCCATCTCGTCGGGGGGGCTGAAGCTTTCTTT. Amino acid sequence: CASSHLVGGAEAFF.